These 23 T cell receptor beta chains share one sample of origin, sequenced in a study of T cells in Graves' hyperthyroidism and ophthalmopathy. TCR beta CDR3 sequences were amplified from RNA transcripts. First-round RT-PCR targeting the TCR CDR3 was performed with the HTBI primer set. TCRdb processed the multiplex PCR reads anew with MiXCR; each CDR3 protein has one entry. The sample has hundreds of thousands of distinct CDR3 sequences; around 21% are singletons. The source material was blood. These receptors all come from a man younger than 40 with Graves' ophthalmopathy.

This clonotype appeared a few times. The rearrangement links TRBV29-1 to TRBJ2-5; D is possibly TRBD1 (5 bases). V was pared by 1 base and J by 1 base, with 10 bases between. The CDR3 is 14 residues long. Germline CDR1 SQVTM, CDR2 ANQGSEA. The CDR3 reads CSVEVKDTQETQYF. The DNA of the CDR3 is TGCAGCGTTGAAGTGAAGGACACCCAAGAGACCCAGTACTTC.

This clonotype showed up just a few times. The chain combines TRBV30 with TRBJ2-7, with 11 nucleotides matching TRBD1. V was clipped by 5 bases and J by 3 bases; unmatched bases: 6. Germline V lookup: CDR1 GTSNPN, CDR2 SVGIG (reference sequence). The CDR3 covers 14 residues. The chain's CDR3 is CAWGHGTGGYEQYF. CDR3 nucleotides: TGTGCCTGGGGTCACGGGACAGGGGGCTACGAGCAGTACTTC.

The chain recombines TRBV3-1 with TRBJ1-2, with 9 nucleotides matching TRBD1. With V trimmed by 0 bases and J by 8 bases, 7 bases remained unmatched. The CDR3 is made up of 15 amino acids. CDR1 LGHDT and CDR2 YNNKEL come from the germline V gene (reference sequence). The CDR3 nucleotides are TGTGCCAGCAGCCAAGATCGGGACAGGGTTCACGGCTACACCTTC. This sequence encodes CASSQDRDRVHGYTF.

This clonotype came up a few times. The chain couples TRBV6-2 or TRBV6-3 to TRBJ2-1; D may be TRBD2 (5 bases). CDR1 is MNHEY and CDR2 is SVGEGT in the germline V gene. V lost 6 bases, J lost 9 bases, and 18 bases lay in between. This CDR3 has 14 amino acids. DNA of the CDR3: TGTGCCAGCAGGGCCTTGGGGAGTCTTAGTGAGCAGTTCTTC. Amino acids: CASRALGSLSEQFF.

This clonotype has ten or more counts. The rearrangement joins TRBV6-1 to TRBJ2-2, with 11 nucleotides matching TRBD2. This CDR3 region has 15 residues. Germline CDR1 and CDR2: MNHNS and SASEGT. V shed 8 bases, J shed 4 bases, and the junction held 6 bases outside the gene matches. This chain's CDR3 is CASSGLAGGTGELFF. DNA for the CDR3: TGTGCCAGCTCTGGGCTAGCGGGAGGCACCGGGGAGCTGTTTTTT.

Ten or more counts support this clonotype. This chain links TRBV3-1 with TRBJ1-1; D unresolved. The germline V gene has CDR1 LGHDT and CDR2 YNNKEL (reference sequence). V lost 0 bases and J 1 base, leaving 12 bases between the germline ends. The CDR3 length is 16 residues. The CDR3 DNA sequence: TGTGCCAGCAGCCAAGATCCCCGGCTGAGGAACACTGAAGCTTTCTTT. It yields the protein CASSQDPRLRNTEAFF.

The chain carries TRBV7-9 and TRBJ2-1, with 7 bases matching TRBD2. There are 15 residues in the CDR3. After removal of 5 bases from V and 6 bases from J, the junction contained 10 bases not matched to a gene. In germline, CDR1 is SEHNR, CDR2 FQNEAQ (reference sequence). CDR3 residues: CASSPLGGSFNEQFF. In nucleotides, the CDR3 is TGTGCCAGCAGCCCACTTGGCGGGAGTTTCAATGAGCAGTTCTTC.

The rearrangement joins TRBV6-1 to TRBJ2-7; 8 bases align to TRBD1. The V segment lost 6 bases and the J segment 3 bases; nucleotides outside the gene matches: 13. This CDR3 contains 16 residues. Germline V gives CDR1 MNHNS, CDR2 SASEGT. The DNA of the CDR3 is TGTGCCAGCAGAGGACAGGGAGAAGGTGGAAGCTACGAGCAGTACTTC. Translation: CASRGQGEGGSYEQYF.

The rearrangement links TRBV20-1 to TRBJ1-1; D call uncertain. The CDR3 has 15 amino acids. The V end was cut by 1 base, the J end by 4 bases, with 16 bases between. The germline V gene encodes CDR1 DFQATT and CDR2 SNEGSKA (reference sequence). The DNA for the CDR3 is TGCAGTGCTAGAGGGGAAGCGGTGGGTGGCACTGAAGCTTTCTTT. Translation gives CSARGEAVGGTEAFF.

This clonotype was recorded at least ten times. CDR3 sequence reads: CASSPPQGSYEQYF. The CDR3 nucleotides read TGTGCCAGCAGTCCACCACAGGGTTCCTACGAGCAGTACTTC. V usage is TRBV28 and J usage is TRBJ2-7; TRBD1 is a possible D gene (6 bases). V was shortened by 5 bases and J by 1 base, with 12 bases between the two germline ends. The CDR3 extends over 14 amino acids. Germline CDR1 reads MDHEN; CDR2 reads SYDVKM.

The chain has TRBV10-3 and TRBJ2-7; 14 positions agree with TRBD2. V was clipped by 3 bases and J by 6 bases; unmatched bases: 19. Germline V CDR1 and CDR2: ENHRY, SYGVKD. CDR3 size: 20 residues. DNA of the CDR3: TGTGCCATCAGTGAATATCCGGGGACGGGACTAGCGGGAGACGGGCGCGAGCAGTACTTC. This translates into CAISEYPGTGLAGDGREQYF.

This clonotype showed up just a few times. The chain carries TRBV7-9 and TRBJ2-5, with TRBD2 matching 8 bases. The trim removed 0 bases at V and 5 bases at J, leaving 11 bases unmatched. Germline V CDR1 and CDR2: SEHNR, FQNEAQ (reference sequence). This CDR3 is 17 amino acids long. CDR3 region: CASSLAHTSGGRETQYF. CDR3 DNA: TGTGCCAGCAGCTTAGCGCATACTAGCGGCGGGAGGGAGACCCAGTACTTC.

V and J are TRBV2 and TRBJ2-7, with 9 bases lining up with TRBD1. The germline gives CDR1 SNHLY, CDR2 FYNNEI. The junction had 6 bases not matched to a gene; V was cut back by 7 bases and J by 5 bases. This CDR3 has 13 amino acids. DNA for the CDR3: TGTGCCAGCATGGGGACAGGGTCCCACGAGCAGTACTTC. Residues: CASMGTGSHEQYF.

The table lists this clonotype with a few counts. The chain employs TRBV4-2 and TRBJ2-5, with D possibly matching TRBD2 (5 bases). The CDR3 runs 15 residues. V lost 0 bases, J lost 7 bases, and 15 bases lay in between. Germline CDR1 LGHNA, CDR2 YNFKEQ. For the CDR3, the DNA is TGTGCCAGCAGCCAAGATCGGACGGCGGGCGGGACCCAGTACTTC. Translation gives CASSQDRTAGGTQYF.

The chain joins TRBV29-1 to TRBJ2-2; D is tentatively TRBD1 or TRBD2 (5 bases each). This CDR3 has 15 amino acids. V was clipped by 4 bases and J by 0 bases, with 12 bases between them. The germline gives CDR1 SQVTM, CDR2 ANQGSEA. CDR3 DNA sequence: TGCAGCGTTGCGTATGGGACCCCGAACACCGGGGAGCTGTTTTTT. This codes for CSVAYGTPNTGELFF.

This clonotype was counted ten times or more. The chain couples TRBV7-2 to TRBJ2-7, with 9 bases identical to TRBD1. From germline, CDR1 is SGHTA and CDR2 FQGNSA. V dropped 5 bases and J dropped 4; count of bases not matched to a gene: 6. The CDR3 totals 14 residues. In nucleotides, the CDR3 is TGTGCCAGCAGCCCTAGGACAGGGGCTTACGAGCAGTACTTC. It encodes CASSPRTGAYEQYF.

This clonotype has only a few counts. The CDR3 loop reads CASKNLAGALDNEQFF. CDR3 coding DNA: TGTGCCAGCAAGAATCTAGCGGGGGCTTTAGACAATGAGCAGTTCTTC. The chain employs TRBV6-1 and TRBJ2-1, with 10 nucleotides matching TRBD2. This CDR3 is 16 amino acids long. Germline trimming cut 7 bases from V and 5 bases from J; bases unmatched to any gene: 11. Germline V gives CDR1 MNHNS, CDR2 SASEGT.

This rearrangement joins TRBV5-6 to TRBJ2-7; D is perhaps TRBD2 (6 bases). CDR1 is SGHDT and CDR2 is YYEEEE in the germline V gene. The CDR3 sequence is 13 residues long. V lost 5 bases and J 3 bases, leaving 12 bases between the germline ends. CDR3 loop: CASRRGFSYEQYF. The DNA of the CDR3 is TGTGCCAGCAGGCGGGGTTTCAGCTACGAGCAGTACTTC.

This clonotype showed up many times. This chain connects TRBV5-1 to TRBJ2-3, with D possibly being TRBD1 or TRBD2 (5 bases each). V gave up 0 bases and J gave up 1 base, with 12 bases separating them. Germline CDR1 reads SGHRS; CDR2 reads YFSETQ. The CDR3 length is 16 residues. CDR3 residues: CASSLAGTGRTDTQYF. The CDR3 nucleotides are TGCGCCAGCAGCTTGGCGGGGACGGGACGCACAGATACGCAGTATTTT.

Ten or more counts support this clonotype. The chain links TRBV7-9 to TRBJ2-3; 14 nucleotides align to TRBD2. V shed 5 bases, J shed 2 bases, and the junction held 6 bases outside the gene matches. Germline V lookup: CDR1 SEHNR, CDR2 FQNEAQ (reference sequence). This CDR3 is 17 amino acids long. This CDR3 reads CASSPGLAGVVTDTQYF. The DNA of the CDR3 is TGTGCCAGCAGCCCGGGACTAGCGGGAGTGGTCACAGATACGCAGTATTTT.

The sample holds many counts of this clonotype. This chain uses TRBV11-2 with TRBJ2-5, with 7 bases that match TRBD1. V lost 4 bases, J lost 2 bases, and 10 bases stayed unmatched. The CDR3 sequence is 16 residues long. Germline V gene lookup returns CDR1 SGHAT and CDR2 FQNNGV. DNA of the CDR3: TGTGCCAGCAGCTATAGGGGACCGACAGGGCAAGAGACCCAGTACTTC. Protein sequence: CASSYRGPTGQETQYF.

The chain has TRBV12-3 or TRBV12-4 and TRBJ2-2; 7 positions agree with TRBD1. J gave up 2 bases and V 6 bases, and 6 bases lay outside the gene matches. This CDR3 region has 15 residues. CDR3 DNA sequence: TGTGCCAGCAGAAAAGGGACAGCAAACACCGGGGAGCTGTTTTTT. Translated: CASRKGTANTGELFF.

The sample holds many counts of this clonotype. The V gene is TRBV2, the J gene TRBJ2-3; D remains ambiguous. The germline gives CDR1 SNHLY, CDR2 FYNNEI. V was cut by 4 bases and J by 0 bases, with 5 bases left in between. The CDR3 is 13 residues long. This chain's CDR3 is CASSARSTDTQYF. CDR3 in DNA: TGTGCCAGCAGTGCTAGGAGCACAGATACGCAGTATTTT.